The T cell receptor beta chain under discussion was sequenced for a study of blood T cell repertoires in COVID-19. In the study overall: COVID-19 samples from acute and convalescent phases originated in the United States, Italy and Spain. PBMCs, B-cell-depleted T cells, or T cells provided the cDNA or gDNA that made up the material.

Under the authors' procedure: How many nucleated cells were present was estimated from reference gene primer amplification. Method: immunoSEQ multiplex PCR; TCRdb's copy keeps in-frame clones and lacks some. Clone size and V and J calls were adopted from that table, with D and trimming inferred from the DNA. The data contain approximately 110,000 clones, about two thirds of them singletons. With 6 bases clipped from V and 12 bases from J, the junction kept 11 bases outside the gene matches. The CDR3 is 13 amino acids. Per the germline V gene, CDR1 is SNHLY and CDR2 is FYNNEI. The material sequenced was peripheral blood. The rearrangement uses TRBV2 and TRBJ2-5; the match to TRBD1 covers 9 bases. This receptor was taken from a human donor with acute or convalescent COVID-19. The donor label of this sample is uncertain. For the CDR3, the DNA is TGTGCCAGCAGGGGGGACAGGGTGGGTCTGGAGTACTTC. It translates to CASRGDRVGLEYF.